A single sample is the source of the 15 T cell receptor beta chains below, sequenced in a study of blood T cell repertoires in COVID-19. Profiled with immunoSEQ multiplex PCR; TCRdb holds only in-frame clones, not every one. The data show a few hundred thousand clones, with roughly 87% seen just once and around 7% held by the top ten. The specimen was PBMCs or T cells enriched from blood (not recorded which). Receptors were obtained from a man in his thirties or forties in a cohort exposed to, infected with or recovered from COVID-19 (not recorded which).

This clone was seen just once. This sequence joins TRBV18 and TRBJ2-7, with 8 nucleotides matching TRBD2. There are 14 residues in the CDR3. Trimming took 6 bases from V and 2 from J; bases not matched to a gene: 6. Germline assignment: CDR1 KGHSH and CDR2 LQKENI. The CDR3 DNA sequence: TGTGCCAGCTCGGTTCAAGCGGGGGCCTACGAGCAGTACTTC. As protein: CASSVQAGAYEQYF.

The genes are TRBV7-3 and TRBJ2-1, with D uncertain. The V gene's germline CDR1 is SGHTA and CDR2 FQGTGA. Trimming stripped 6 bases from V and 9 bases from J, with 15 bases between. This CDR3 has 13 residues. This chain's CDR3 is CASSQGGGREQFF. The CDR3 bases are TGTGCCAGCAGTCAAGGTGGTGGGCGTGAGCAGTTCTTC.

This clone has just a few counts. The CDR3 sequence: CASRSSGGILAKNIQYF. CDR3 in DNA: TGTGCCAGCAGATCTAGCGGGGGGATCCTAGCCAAAAACATTCAGTACTTC. The rearrangement joins TRBV28 to TRBJ2-4, with 11 bases lining up with TRBD2. Germline CDR1 and CDR2: MDHEN and SYDVKM. With V trimmed by 6 bases and J by 0 bases, 7 bases remained unmatched. The CDR3 totals 17 residues.

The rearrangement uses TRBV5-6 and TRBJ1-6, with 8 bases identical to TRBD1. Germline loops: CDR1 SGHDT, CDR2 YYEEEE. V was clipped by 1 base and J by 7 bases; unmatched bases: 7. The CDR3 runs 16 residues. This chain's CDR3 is CASSLWRDRSNSPLHF. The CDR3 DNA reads TGTGCCAGCAGCTTGTGGCGGGACAGGTCGAATTCACCCCTCCACTTT.

The CDR3 is CASSEQNQPQHF. The DNA for the CDR3 is TGTGCCAGCAGTGAACAGAATCAGCCCCAGCATTTT. The chain carries TRBV28 and TRBJ1-5, with D unresolved. V dropped 5 bases and J dropped 4 bases, with 6 bases sitting between them. Germline CDR1 and CDR2: MDHEN and SYDVKM. The CDR3 length is 12 residues.

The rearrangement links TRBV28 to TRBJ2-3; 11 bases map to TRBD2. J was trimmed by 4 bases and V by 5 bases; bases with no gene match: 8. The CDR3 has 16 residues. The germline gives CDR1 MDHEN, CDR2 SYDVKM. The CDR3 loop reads CASSPRLAGFPDTQYF. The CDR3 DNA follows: TGTGCCAGCAGTCCCCGACTAGCGGGATTCCCAGATACGCAGTATTTT.

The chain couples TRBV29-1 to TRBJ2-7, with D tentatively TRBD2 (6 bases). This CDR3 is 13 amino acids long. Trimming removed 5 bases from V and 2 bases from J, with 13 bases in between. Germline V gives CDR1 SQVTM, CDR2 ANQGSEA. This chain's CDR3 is CSVREEDAYEQYF. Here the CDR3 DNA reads TGCAGCGTTAGGGAGGAAGACGCCTACGAGCAGTACTTC.

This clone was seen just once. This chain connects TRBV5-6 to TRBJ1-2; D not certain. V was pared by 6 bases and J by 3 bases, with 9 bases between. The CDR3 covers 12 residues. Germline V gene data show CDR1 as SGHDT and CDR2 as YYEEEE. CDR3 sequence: CASTGVYYGYTF. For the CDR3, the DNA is TGTGCCAGCACGGGAGTATACTATGGCTACACCTTC.

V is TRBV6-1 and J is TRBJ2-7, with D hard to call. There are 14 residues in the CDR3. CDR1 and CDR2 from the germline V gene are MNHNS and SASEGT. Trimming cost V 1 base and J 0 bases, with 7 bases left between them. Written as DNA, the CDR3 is TGTGCCAGCAGTGAAGATGTCAGCTCCTACGAGCAGTACTTC. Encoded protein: CASSEDVSSYEQYF.

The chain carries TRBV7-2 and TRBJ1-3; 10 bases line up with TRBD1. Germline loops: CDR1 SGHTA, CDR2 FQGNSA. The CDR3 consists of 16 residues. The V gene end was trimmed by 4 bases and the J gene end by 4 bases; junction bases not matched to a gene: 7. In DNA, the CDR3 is TGTGCCAGCAGCTCGAAGACAGGGGGCGAAGGAAACACCATATATTTT. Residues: CASSSKTGGEGNTIYF. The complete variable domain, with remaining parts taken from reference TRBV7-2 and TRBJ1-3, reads GAGVSQSPSNKVTEKGKDVELRCDPISGHTALYWYRQSLGQGLEFLIYFQGNSAPDKSGLPSDRFSAERTGGSVSTLTIQRTQQEDSAVYLCASSSKTGGEGNTIYFGEGSWLTVV.

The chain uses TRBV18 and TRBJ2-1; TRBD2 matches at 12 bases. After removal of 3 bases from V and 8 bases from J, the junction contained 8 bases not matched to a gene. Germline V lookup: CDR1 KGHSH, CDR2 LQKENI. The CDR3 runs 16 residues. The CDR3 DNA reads TGTGCCAGCTCACCGATCCTAGCGGGAGGGCAAGATGAGCAGTTCTTC. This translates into CASSPILAGGQDEQFF.

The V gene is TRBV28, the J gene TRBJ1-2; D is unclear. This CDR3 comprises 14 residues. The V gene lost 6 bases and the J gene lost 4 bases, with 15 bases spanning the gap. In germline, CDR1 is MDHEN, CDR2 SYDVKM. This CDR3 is CASRYGAVLYGYTF. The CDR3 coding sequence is TGTGCCAGCAGGTATGGAGCGGTTCTCTATGGCTACACCTTC.

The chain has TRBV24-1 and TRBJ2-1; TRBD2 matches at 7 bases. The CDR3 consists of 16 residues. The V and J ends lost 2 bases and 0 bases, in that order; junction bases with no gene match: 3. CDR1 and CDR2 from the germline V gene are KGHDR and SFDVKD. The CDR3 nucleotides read TGTGCCACCAGTGATTCAACGGGGGGCTCCTACAATGAGCAGTTCTTC. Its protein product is CATSDSTGGSYNEQFF.

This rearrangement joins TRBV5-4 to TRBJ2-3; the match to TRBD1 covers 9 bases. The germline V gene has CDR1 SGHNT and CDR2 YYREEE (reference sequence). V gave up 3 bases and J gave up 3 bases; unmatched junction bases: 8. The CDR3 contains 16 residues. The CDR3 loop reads CASSSPGQGITDTQYF. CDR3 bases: TGTGCCAGCAGCTCGCCGGGACAGGGTATAACAGATACGCAGTATTTT.

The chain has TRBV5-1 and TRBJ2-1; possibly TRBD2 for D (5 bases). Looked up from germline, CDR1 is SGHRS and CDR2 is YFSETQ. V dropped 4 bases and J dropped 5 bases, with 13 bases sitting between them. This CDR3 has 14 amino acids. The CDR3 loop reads CASSAGPPNNEQFF. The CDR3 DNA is TGCGCCAGCAGCGCGGGCCCCCCAAACAATGAGCAGTTCTTC. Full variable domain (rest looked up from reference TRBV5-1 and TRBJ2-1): KAGVTQTPRYLIKTRGQQVTLSCSPISGHRSVSWYQQTPGQGLQFLFEYFSETQRNKGNFPGRFSGRQFSNSRSEMNVSTLELGDSALYLCASSAGPPNNEQFFGPGTRLTVL.